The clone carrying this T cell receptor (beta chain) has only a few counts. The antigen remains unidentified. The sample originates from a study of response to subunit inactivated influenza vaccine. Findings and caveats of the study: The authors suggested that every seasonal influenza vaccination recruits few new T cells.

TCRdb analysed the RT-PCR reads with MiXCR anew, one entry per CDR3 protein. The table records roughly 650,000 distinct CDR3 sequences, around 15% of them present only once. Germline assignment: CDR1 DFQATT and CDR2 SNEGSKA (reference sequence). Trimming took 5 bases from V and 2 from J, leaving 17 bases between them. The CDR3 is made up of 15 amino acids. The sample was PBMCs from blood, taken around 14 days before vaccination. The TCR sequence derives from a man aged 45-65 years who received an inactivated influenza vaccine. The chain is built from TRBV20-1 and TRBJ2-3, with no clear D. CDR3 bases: TGCAGTGCTTTGCCCTCGGTACTTAACACAGATACGCAGTATTTT. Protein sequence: CSALPSVLNTDTQYF.